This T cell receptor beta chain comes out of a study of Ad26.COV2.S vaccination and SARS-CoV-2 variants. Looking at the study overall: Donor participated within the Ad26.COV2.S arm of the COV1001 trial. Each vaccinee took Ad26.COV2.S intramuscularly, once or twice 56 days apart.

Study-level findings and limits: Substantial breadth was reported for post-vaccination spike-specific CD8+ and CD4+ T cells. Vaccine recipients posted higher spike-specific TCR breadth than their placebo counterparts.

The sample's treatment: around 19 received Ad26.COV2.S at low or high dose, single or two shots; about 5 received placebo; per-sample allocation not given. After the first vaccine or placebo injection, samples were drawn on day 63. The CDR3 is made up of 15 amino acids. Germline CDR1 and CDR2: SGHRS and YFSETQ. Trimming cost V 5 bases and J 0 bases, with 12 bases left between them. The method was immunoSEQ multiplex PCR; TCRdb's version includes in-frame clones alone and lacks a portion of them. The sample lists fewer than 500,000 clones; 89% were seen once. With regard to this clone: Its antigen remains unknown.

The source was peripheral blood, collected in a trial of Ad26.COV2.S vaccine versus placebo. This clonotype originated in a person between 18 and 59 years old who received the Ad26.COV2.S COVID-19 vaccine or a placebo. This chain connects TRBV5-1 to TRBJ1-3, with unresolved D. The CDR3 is CASRPGISSGNTIYF. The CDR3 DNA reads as TGCGCCAGCAGACCCGGTATTAGCTCTGGAAACACCATATATTTT.